These 14 T cell receptor beta chains were all obtained from the same sample, sequenced in a study of blood T cells in healthy people across ages. Sample-barcoded 5' priming and a J-beta primer mix drove a second PCR of roughly 7 to 11 cycles. TCRdb reprocessed the 5' RACE reads with MiXCR, giving one entry per CDR3 protein. The table shows hundreds of thousands of distinct CDR3 sequences, with more than 50% occurring only once. Sequencing was done on a sample of blood. These receptors came from a middle-aged man in good health.

This clonotype came up once. An end of the junction differs from the germline gene, which may be a read error. The chain is built from TRBV12-3 or TRBV12-4 and TRBJ2-5, with 9 bases fitting TRBD2. The CDR3 loop spans 13 amino acids. CDR3 nucleotides: TGTGTCAGCAGCGGGGGGAGGATCGAGACCCAGTACTTC. Protein sequence: CVSSGGRIETQYF.

The gene calls are TRBV20-1 and TRBJ2-5, with 9 bases identical to TRBD2. This CDR3 has 16 residues. The germline CDR1 and CDR2 sequences are DFQATT and SNEGSKA (reference sequence). Trimming removed 0 bases from V and 0 bases from J; junction bases left unmatched: 5. The CDR3 region is CSAREAGGPNQETQYF. The DNA for the CDR3 is TGCAGTGCTAGAGAGGCGGGGGGGCCGAACCAAGAGACCCAGTACTTC.

The chain recombines TRBV12-3 or TRBV12-4 with TRBJ1-5; tentatively, D is TRBD1 (6 bases). Deletions cut 8 bases from V and 0 bases from J, with 20 bases between. The CDR3 runs to 17 residues. The CDR3 is CASSERRGRDSNQPQHF. CDR3 nucleotides: TGTGCCAGCTCCGAGCGCAGGGGCCGGGATAGCAATCAGCCCCAGCATTTT.

The chain carries TRBV6-2 or TRBV6-3 and TRBJ2-7, with D unclear. Germline-derived CDR1 and CDR2 are MNHEY and SVGEGT. This CDR3 is built from 14 residues. V lost 9 bases and J 2 bases, leaving 17 bases between the germline ends. CDR3 protein: CASLDWGRAYEQYF. The CDR3 coding sequence is TGTGCCAGTTTGGATTGGGGTCGGGCCTACGAGCAGTACTTC.

This chain links TRBV20-1 with TRBJ2-7; D possibly corresponds to TRBD2 (5 bases). Germline CDR1 and CDR2: DFQATT and SNEGSKA (reference sequence). V was clipped by 6 bases and J by 0 bases, with 12 bases between them. This CDR3 region has 13 residues. The CDR3 loop is CSAMEDRSYEQYF. The CDR3 region has the DNA TGCAGTGCGATGGAGGACCGCTCCTACGAGCAGTACTTC.

This clonotype was detected a few times. The chain uses TRBV7-9 and TRBJ2-3; 9 bases agree with TRBD1. Germline loops: CDR1 SEHNR, CDR2 FQNEAQ (reference sequence). The J segment lost 2 bases and the V segment lost 5 bases, leaving 8 bases of the junction unmatched. The CDR3 covers 16 residues. CDR3 region: CASSNRDRDSTDTQYF. For the CDR3, the DNA is TGTGCCAGCAGCAACCGGGACAGGGATTCCACAGATACGCAGTATTTT. Full variable domain (outside the CDR3, taken from reference TRBV7-9 and TRBJ2-3): DTGVSQNPRHKITKRGQNVTFRCDPISEHNRLYWYRQTLGQGPEFLTYFQNEAQLEKSRLLSDRFSAERPKGSFSTLEIQRTEQGDSAMYLCASSNRDRDSTDTQYFGPGTRLTVL.

This clonotype was seen more than once but under ten times. The chain carries TRBV28 and TRBJ2-5; 7 nucleotides match TRBD1. V shed 6 bases, J shed 4 bases, and the junction held 11 bases outside the gene matches. Germline-derived CDR1 and CDR2 are MDHEN and SYDVKM. The CDR3 loop spans 15 amino acids. As DNA, the CDR3 is TGTGCCAGCAGCAAAACAGGGGTCGGTTTAGAGACCCAGTACTTC. This sequence encodes CASSKTGVGLETQYF.

The chain combines TRBV29-1 with TRBJ2-1; tentatively, D is TRBD1 (8 bases). Trimming took 2 bases from V and 1 from J, leaving 18 bases between them. This CDR3 is built from 17 residues. Per germline, CDR1 SQVTM and CDR2 ANQGSEA. CDR3 amino acids: CSVETRTGRGSYNEQFF. CDR3 in DNA: TGCAGCGTTGAAACCCGGACAGGGAGGGGGTCCTACAATGAGCAGTTCTTC.

This clonotype was seen more than once but under ten times. The gene calls are TRBV7-2 and TRBJ1-2; D call uncertain. The CDR3 length is 15 residues. Trimming shortened V by 6 bases and J by 2 bases, and 16 bases separated the two germline ends. CDR1 is SGHTA and CDR2 is FQGNSA in the germline V gene. The CDR3 loop is CASRNRGVRNYGYTF. CDR3 DNA: TGTGCCAGCAGAAACCGTGGGGTGAGGAACTATGGCTACACCTTC. Complete variable domain (other parts from reference TRBV7-2 and TRBJ1-2): GAGVSQSPSNKVTEKGKDVELRCDPISGHTALYWYRQSLGQGLEFLIYFQGNSAPDKSGLPSDRFSAERTGGSVSTLTIQRTQQEDSAVYLCASRNRGVRNYGYTFGSGTRLTVV.

The chain employs TRBV4-1 and TRBJ2-1; tentative D call: TRBD2 (6 bases). This CDR3 is built from 12 residues. CDR1 and CDR2 (germline): MGHRA, YSYEKL. Trimming took 5 bases from V and 10 from J, leaving 12 bases between them. The CDR3 coding sequence is TGCGCCAGCAGCTTCGGGACTGAAGAGCAGTTCTTC. Translated: CASSFGTEEQFF.

The CDR3 is CASSVKRNPSYEQYF. The DNA for the CDR3 is TGTGCCAGCAGCGTTAAGAGGAACCCCTCCTACGAGCAGTACTTC. The chain links TRBV4-2 to TRBJ2-7; D not certain. V lost 5 bases and J 0 bases, leaving 14 bases between the germline ends. CDR1 and CDR2 from the germline V gene are LGHNA and YNFKEQ. CDR3 size: 15 residues.

The chain carries TRBV27 and TRBJ2-7; 10 bases map to TRBD2. The CDR3 has 16 residues. Germline V gives CDR1 MNHEY, CDR2 SMNVEV (reference sequence). V lost 6 bases, J lost 3 bases, and 11 bases stayed unmatched. The CDR3 region has the DNA TGTGCCAGCAGAAGGTCTAGCGGGGGTTTGGACTACGAGCAGTACTTC. Translating it yields CASRRSSGGLDYEQYF.

The chain combines TRBV7-2 with TRBJ2-5, with 7 bases aligning to TRBD2. Germline V CDR1 and CDR2: SGHTA, FQGNSA. V was pared by 2 bases and J by 5 bases, with 8 bases of the junction left unmatched. This CDR3 is built from 15 residues. In nucleotides, the CDR3 is TGTGCCAGCAGCTTAATGCGGGGGAGCACGGAGACCCAGTACTTC. Protein: CASSLMRGSTETQYF.

The rearrangement links TRBV27 to TRBJ2-3, with D unresolved. Trimming left V 7 bases short and J 3 bases short, with 17 bases between. CDR1 is MNHEY and CDR2 is SMNVEV in the germline V gene (reference sequence). CDR3 length: 15 amino acids. CDR3 coding DNA: TGTGCCAGCACGAAGAGTGCTAGTTGGACAGATACGCAGTATTTT. This codes for CASTKSASWTDTQYF.